This T cell receptor (beta chain) came from a study of T cells after yellow fever vaccination (dated by TCRdb to between 2019 and 2020). As for the study more broadly: The SMART-Seq v4 Ultra Low Input RNA kit was used to prepare libraries from fractions with low cell numbers. Blood was collected at multiple timepoints before and after primary and secondary immunization, and bulk PBMC replicates and cell subsets were isolated. To follow T-cell clones before and after both primary and booster YFV17D yellow fever vaccination, bulk TCR alpha and beta repertoires underwent longitudinal sequencing. Two healthy male donors, one aged 18 to 29 and one aged 30 to 40 years, were included in the cohort.

Synthesis of TCR cDNA relied on 5'RACE template switching, a step that introduced a universal primer site along with unique molecular identifiers. Priming of cDNA synthesis was performed from both the TCR alpha and TCR beta constant segments. Library amplification used two PCR steps, and the second PCR step added sample barcodes and sequencing adapters. Sequencing of libraries was done on Illumina HiSeq 2500 (2x100 bp) or NovaSeq (2x150 bp). In the paper's pipeline: MIGEC handled demultiplexing of reads and collapsing into UMI consensus sequences, while MiXCR performed V(D)J alignment. Vaccine-responding clonotypes were defined with edgeR using replicate PBMC samples, requiring FDR below 0.01 and a log2 fold change above 5 up to day 15. CD4 or CD8 identity was assigned to each bulk clonotype according to whether the clonotype was present at higher abundance in the sequenced CD4 repertoire or the sequenced CD8 repertoire. Using fastp trimming at Q25 and MiXCR clonotype assembly, TCRdb reanalyzed the public sequencing data and kept in-frame beta chains. Entries that share a CDR3 protein sequence are merged under the most common genes and DNA. TCRdb assigned the V and J calls; the authors' analysis was not used. The sample table shows under 700,000 distinct CDR3 sequences, and about a sixth are seen once. Approximately 15% of the sample belongs to the ten largest clones.

Regarding this clonotype: Its antigen remains unidentified. The sample holds no much larger clone one base away, and base qualities are not on file.

In light of the paper, this sample's treatment or condition label describes: live attenuated yellow fever vaccine strain. Two biological replicates of bulk PBMCs were collected at each blood-draw timepoint. PBMCs were isolated from peripheral blood using a standard Ficoll-Paque protocol. RNA was extracted with TriZol from bulk PBMCs, CD4 and CD8 fractions, and dextramer-positive and dextramer-negative fractions. General findings and caveats noted by the study authors: A small share of clonotypes occurred in both CD4 and CD8 compartments, likely arising from convergent recombination. Because abundant contaminating clonotypes from the bulk population could be contained in FACS-sorted repertoires, computational filtering was required. Only two donors were included in the study, so the extent to which the findings can be generalized is limited. After the booster, most clones that had expanded after primary vaccination were detected again (roughly 96% of CD4 and about 88% of CD8), suggesting broad maintenance of memory. The secondary T-cell response was found to be weaker but faster than the primary response, with a peak reached on day 5 rather than on day 15.

The specimen comprised PBMCs, sampled 5 days after the first yellow fever vaccination. This receptor was taken from a man between 18 and 29 years old who received the YFV17D yellow fever vaccine.

The encoded CDR3 is CASSQRQGSNSPLHF. The sequence in DNA is TGTGCCAGCAGCCAGCGACAGGGTAGTAATTCACCCCTCCACTTT. This chain is built from TRBV11-2 and TRBJ1-6, with 7 bases aligning to TRBD1. The CDR3, from cysteine to phenylalanine, totals 15 residues. Of the read, only the CDR3 DNA is kept; its 45 bases are in frame from base 1. V is trimmed back by 5 bases and J by 6 bases, and the junction contains 7 bases that no gene match accounts for. According to the germline V gene, CDR1 reads SGHAT and CDR2 reads FQNNGV.